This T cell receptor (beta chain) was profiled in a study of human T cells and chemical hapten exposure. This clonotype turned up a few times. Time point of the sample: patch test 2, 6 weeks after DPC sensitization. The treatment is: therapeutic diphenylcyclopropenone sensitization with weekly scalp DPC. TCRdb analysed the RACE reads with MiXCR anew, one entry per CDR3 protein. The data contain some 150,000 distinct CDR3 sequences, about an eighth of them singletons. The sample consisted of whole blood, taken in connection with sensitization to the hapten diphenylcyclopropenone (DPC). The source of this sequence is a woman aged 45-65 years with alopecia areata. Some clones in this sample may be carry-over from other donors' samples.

CDR3 coding DNA: TGTGCCAGCAGTTTCTTCGGGGGCGAGCAGTACTTC. Translating gives CASSFFGGEQYF. The rearrangement links TRBV27 to TRBJ2-7; TRBD2 might be the D (6 bases). Germline CDR1 and CDR2: MNHEY and SMNVEV (reference sequence). The length of the CDR3 is 12 residues. V lost 3 bases and J lost 6, with 9 bases in between.